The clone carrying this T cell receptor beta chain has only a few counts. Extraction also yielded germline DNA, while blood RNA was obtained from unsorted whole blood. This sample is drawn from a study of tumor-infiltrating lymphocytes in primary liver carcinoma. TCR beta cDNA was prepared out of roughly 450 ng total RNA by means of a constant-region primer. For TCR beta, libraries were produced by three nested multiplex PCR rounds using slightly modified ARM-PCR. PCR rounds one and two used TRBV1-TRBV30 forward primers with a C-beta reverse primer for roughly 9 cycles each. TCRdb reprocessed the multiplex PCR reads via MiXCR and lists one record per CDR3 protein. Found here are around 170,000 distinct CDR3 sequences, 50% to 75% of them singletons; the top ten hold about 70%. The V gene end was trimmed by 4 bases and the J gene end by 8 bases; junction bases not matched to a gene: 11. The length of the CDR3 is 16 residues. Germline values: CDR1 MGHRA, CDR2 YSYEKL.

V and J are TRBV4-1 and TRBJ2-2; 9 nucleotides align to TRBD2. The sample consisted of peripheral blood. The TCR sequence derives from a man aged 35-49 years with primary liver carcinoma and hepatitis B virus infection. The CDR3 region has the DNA TGCGCCAGCAGCCTAATGATTAGCGGGAGCCTTGGGGAGCTGTTTTTT. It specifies CASSLMISGSLGELFF.